A selection of T cell receptor beta chains follows, all from one sample in a study of Ad26.COV2.S vaccination and SARS-CoV-2 variants. Clones were read by immunoSEQ multiplex PCR, and TCRdb kept only the in-frame ones, dropping some. The sample holds approximately 97,000 clones, roughly 80% seen once. Sequences were derived from peripheral blood, sampled after recovery from COVID-19. The receptors stem from a human donor who had recovered from COVID-19. Each CDR3 is given with its conserved first and last residue. D genes are given only for firm matches. Clone size, where shown, is once, few, many, or a class for clones that have expanded.

- TRBJ2-5 TRBV5-4 TRBD2 TGTGCCAGCAGCAAGGGACTAGCGGGGGGTAATCAAGAGACCCAGTACTTC CASSKGLAGGNQETQYF
- TRBJ1-6 TRBV10-3 - TGTGCCATCAGAAAGGACGGAATTTATAATTCACCCCTCCACTTT CAIRKDGIYNSPLHF
- TRBJ2-7 TRBV10-3 TRBD2 TGTGCCATCAGTGTGATCGAGCGGGGGAGCTCCTACGAGCAGTACTTC CAISVIERGSSYEQYF
- TRBJ2-7 TRBV10-1 - TGCGCCAGCAGTGACGGCTACGAGCAGTACTTC CASSDGYEQYF
- TRBJ1-2 TRBV6-5 - TGTGCCAGCAGAGACACCTATGGCTACACCTTC CASRDTYGYTF
- TRBJ2-1 TRBV6-5 - TGTGCCAGCAGTCGGCCTAATCATGAGCAGTTCTTC CASSRPNHEQFF
- TRBJ2-5 TRBV5-4 TRBD1 TGTGCCAGCAGCCCCCAGGGACAGGGGGCAGAAGAGACCCAGTACTTC CASSPQGQGAEETQYF
- TRBJ2-3 TRBV19 TRBD2 TGTGCCAGTAGTCCAATAGCGGGGGGTGATACGCAGTATTTT CASSPIAGGDTQYF
- TRBJ2-1 TRBV3-1/TRBV3-2 - TGTGCCAGCAGCCGAGCAATTCCCGACAATGAGCAGTTCTTC CASSRAIPDNEQFF
- TRBJ1-5 TRBV6-5 - TGTGCCAGCAACTCTCGACAGCACAATCAGCCCCAGCATTTT CASNSRQHNQPQHF
- TRBJ2-7 TRBV27 - TGTGCCAGCAGTTTATTAGGGGACTTTTCCTACGAGCAGTACTTC CASSLLGDFSYEQYF
- TRBJ2-3 TRBV28 - TGTGCCAGCAGTTTAGGGTGGGACCAGGGAGATACGCAGTATTTT CASSLGWDQGDTQYF
- TRBJ2-2 TRBV30 - TGTGCCTGGAGCTGGGGGGCGGGGGTCGGGGAGCTGTTTTTT CAWSWGAGVGELFF
many TRBJ1-2 TRBV7-2 TRBD1 TGTGCCAGCAGCTTCGACTGGACAGGGGTGAAGGGCTACACCTTC CASSFDWTGVKGYTF
- TRBJ2-3 TRBV7-9 - TGTGCCAGCAGGAAAGGGGCCAAAAGCACAGATACGCAGTATTTT CASRKGAKSTDTQYF
- TRBJ2-7 TRBV28 - TGTGCCAGCACCTCAGGGGTCCTTAGGAACGAGCAGTACTTC CASTSGVLRNEQYF
once TRBJ1-6 TRBV4-3 - TGCGCCAGCAGCCAAGATGGGGGGGAAGGGGAACCCCTCCACTTT CASSQDGGEGEPLHF
once TRBJ1-5 TRBV24-1 - TGTGCCACCAGTGATTACCAGGACCAGCCCCAGCATTTT CATSDYQDQPQHF
once TRBJ2-7 TRBV5-4 - TGTGCCAGCAGCTTGGAGGTCGGGGTGACCTACGAGCAGTACTTC CASSLEVGVTYEQYF
- TRBJ2-5 TRBV7-2 - TGTGCCAGCAGCTTAGTGGTGGGGGGGCCCGGGCAAGAGACCCAGTACTTC CASSLVVGGPGQETQYF
- TRBJ2-2 TRBV11-3 - TGTGCCAGCAGCTCAGGGACAGGGACTAGAATTGGGGAGCTGTTTTTT CASSSGTGTRIGELFF
- TRBJ2-7 TRBV3-1/TRBV3-2 TRBD1 TGTGCCAGCAGCCCCGGACAGGGGAGATACGAGCAGTACTTC CASSPGQGRYEQYF
few TRBJ1-1 TRBV5-1 - TGCGCCAGCAGCTTGTTAATGCGGACACAACTTTTCGGAAACACTGAAGCTTTCTTT CASSLLMRTQLFGNTEAFF
- TRBJ1-1 TRBV5-4 - TGTGCCAGCAGCGTCCCAAGGAACACTGAAGCTTTCTTT CASSVPRNTEAFF
- TRBJ2-7 TRBV19 - TGTGCCAGTAGTGGGGCAGGACGCCATGGCGAGCAGTACTTC CASSGAGRHGEQYF
- TRBJ2-2 TRBV5-1 - TGCGCCAGCGGGGCCAGCCCGAACACCGGGGAGCTGTTTTTT CASGASPNTGELFF
- TRBJ2-7 TRBV12-5 - TGTGCTAGTGGTTTAGCCGGAGGAGGCTCCTACGAGCAGTACTTC CASGLAGGGSYEQYF
- TRBJ1-6 TRBV9 TRBD1 TGTGCCAGCAGCACCCGGACAGGGGCGGATTCACCCCTCCACTTT CASSTRTGADSPLHF
- TRBJ2-1 TRBV29-1 TRBD1 TGCAGCGTTGGCGGGACAGGGTCTTACAATGAGCAGTTCTTC CSVGGTGSYNEQFF
few TRBJ1-1 TRBV27 - TGTGCCAGCAGTTCCGCGGTAACAGGGACCACTGAAGCTTTCTTT CASSSAVTGTTEAFF
- TRBJ2-7 TRBV2 TRBD2 TGTGCCAGCAGTCTAAATAGCGGGGGGTACTACGAGCAGTACTTC CASSLNSGGYYEQYF
- TRBJ2-5 TRBV14 - TGTGCCAGCAGCATGTACCAAGAGACCCAGTACTTC CASSMYQETQYF
- TRBJ1-1 TRBV14 - TGTGCCAGCAGCCAAGAAGGCTTGGCAGGGAAGGCTTTCTTT CASSQEGLAGKAFF
- TRBJ2-2 TRBV15 TRBD1 TGTGCCACCAGCGGGGACAGGGTGGCGACCGGGGAGCTGTTTTTT CATSGDRVATGELFF
- TRBJ1-5 TRBV3-1/TRBV3-2 TRBD1 TGTGCCAGCAGCCTCACAGGGGTTGGCAATCAGCCCCAGCATTTT CASSLTGVGNQPQHF
- TRBJ1-3 TRBV3-1/TRBV3-2 TRBD1 TGTGCCAGCAGCGCAACAGGGGGAGTTGGAAACACCATATATTTT CASSATGGVGNTIYF
- TRBJ1-1 TRBV6-5 - TGTGCCAGCAGTTACCGAAGGGGTAACACTGAAGCTTTCTTT CASSYRRGNTEAFF
- TRBJ1-4 TRBV12-3/TRBV12-4 - TGTGCCAGCAGGGGGGAGGGGAAACTGTTTTTT CASRGEGKLFF
- TRBJ2-5 TRBV11-2 TRBD2 TGTGCCAGCCGCCTCTGGGGGGGTGATGAGACCCAGTACTTC CASRLWGGDETQYF
few TRBJ2-2 TRBV29-1 - TGCAGCGCCGTGGCGGGGGCCTTGAACACCGGGGAGCTGTTTTTT CSAVAGALNTGELFF
- TRBJ1-6 TRBV7-3 - TGTGCCAGCAGCCTCGTGGGGAAGGATTCACCCCTCCACTTT CASSLVGKDSPLHF
- TRBJ1-2 TRBV21-1 - TGTGCCAGCAGCAAAGAGGGACAGGGCTACACCTTC CASSKEGQGYTF
- TRBJ2-1 TRBV13 - TGTGCCAGCAGCTACCTCCCCCACAGGGACATCGATGAGCAGTTCTTC CASSYLPHRDIDEQFF
- TRBJ2-7 TRBV7-9 - TGTGCCAGCAGCCGAGACGGCTACGAGCAGTACTTC CASSRDGYEQYF
- TRBJ2-2 TRBV28 TRBD1 TGTGCCAGCTACCGGACAGGGCTGAACACCGGGGAGCTGTTTTTT CASYRTGLNTGELFF
- TRBJ2-3 TRBV5-6 TRBD1 TGTGCCAGCAGCCTAGACAGGGTTCGCACAGATACGCAGTATTTT CASSLDRVRTDTQYF
- TRBJ1-1 TRBV7-6 TRBD1 TGTGCCAGCAGCATCGGACAGGGTGGGAACACTGAAGCTTTCTTT CASSIGQGGNTEAFF
once TRBJ1-6 TRBV14 - TGTGCCAGCAGCAACTACAGGGAAGTCGGTTCACCCCTCCACTTT CASSNYREVGSPLHF
- TRBJ2-2 TRBV6-2/TRBV6-3 TRBD1 TGTGCCAGCAGCCGGGACAGGGACACCGGGGAGCTGTTTTTT CASSRDRDTGELFF
- TRBJ1-1 TRBV11-1 - TGTGCCAGCACCCCGAACAGGGTTGGCACTGAAGCTTTCTTT CASTPNRVGTEAFF
once TRBJ2-2 TRBV2 TRBD2 TGTGCCAGCAGTGATGCAAGACTAGCCGACACCGGGGAGCTGTTTTTT CASSDARLADTGELFF
- TRBJ2-7 TRBV5-1 TRBD2 TGCGCCAGCAGCTCCGGGACTACCGACTACGAGCAGTACTTC CASSSGTTDYEQYF
- TRBJ1-1 TRBV30 - TGTGCCTGGAGGACGGTACGACAAGCTTTCTTT CAWRTVRQAFF
- TRBJ2-2 TRBV9 - TGTGCCAGCAGCGTAGATGGCCGAAACACCGGGGAGCTGTTTTTT CASSVDGRNTGELFF